This TCR beta chain was observed in a study of identical twins (dated by TCRdb to 2016 to 2018). Concerning the study at large: To test whether fetal clonotypes persist, the study used deep sequencing on TCR alpha and beta repertoires from monozygotic twins, unrelated adults of various ages, and cord blood. To rule out contamination, replicate twin experiments were performed at different times with different library preparation protocols. Summary of the overall study and its limitations: Compared with coincidental sharing between unrelated individuals, out-of-frame TCR alpha sequences shared between twins had an excess of sequences with low generation probability. In monozygotic twins, out-of-frame TCR alpha sharing was systematically underestimated by recombination models, although the models agreed with sharing between unrelated individuals. A weaker excess of twin sharing was found in beta out-of-frame sequences because the signal-to-noise ratio was lowered by fewer shared sequences. Invariant T cells such as MAIT and iNKT could partly confound zero-insertion analyses, though diverse VJ usage argued against this for most clonotypes. Abundant cord blood beta clonotypes had fewer insertions, young adult naive repertoires showed a similar but weaker trend, and memory repertoires showed no such trend. Because the same donors could not be followed over many years, conclusions were based on cross-sectional statistical analysis.

The library was generated by 5' RACE. Sequenced on an Illumina HiSeq 2000. A universal primer binding site was introduced by template switching, and a unique molecular identifier was present in the final cDNA, enabling accurate counting of TCR cDNA molecules. Specific primers in the conserved constant-segment region were used to synthesize first-strand cDNA for TCR alpha and beta chains. To control for contamination, every cDNA library was double barcoded, receiving both a SMART-Mk sample barcode and Illumina barcodes. TruSeq adapter sequences and Illumina sample barcodes were added in two successive PCR steps. The TCR alpha and beta cDNA libraries were sequenced on the Illumina HiSeq platform using custom primers. As for the original processing: Raw reads were processed with MiGEC to extract unique molecular identifiers, and MiXCR was used to determine CDR3 positions. For each individual, recombination models were inferred using an EM algorithm with the repgenHMM and IGoR tools. The tcR package in R was used for shared clonotype analysis, with sharing normalized by the product of cloneset sizes. To study raw recombination without the effects of thymic and clonal selection, out-of-frame nonproductive sequences were analyzed. TCRdb ran its own pipeline on the public reads, namely fastp trimming at Q25 and MiXCR clone calling, and kept in-frame beta chains. Rows with a matching CDR3 protein are joined into one entry that keeps the most common DNA and genes. The V and J calls were not made by the authors but by TCRdb's processing. This sample lists more than 250,000 distinct CDR3 sequences; approximately 8.5% were detected once. Approximately 2% of the sample rests with the top ten.

Via the germline V gene, CDR1 is MGHRA and CDR2 YSYEKL. Trimming accounts for 10 bases at V and 5 bases at J, while the number of junction bases matched to no gene is 7. Counted from cysteine to phenylalanine, this CDR3 has 14 amino acids. Only the CDR3 part of the read is kept: 42 bases, read in frame from the first base. Every donor was a healthy Caucasian. Three pairs of female monozygotic twins, all aged roughly 18 to 29 years, made up the twin cohort. Miltenyi CD45RO+ enrichment and human naive T-cell isolation kits were used to isolate memory (CD45RO+) and naive T cells from PBMC. This clonotype came up many times. It has no known antigen specificity. No base quality values were provided; no much bigger clone lies one nucleotide off. The same data also contributed to another study, on yellow fever vaccine responses in identical twins. The second paper further reports: According to the authors, the vaccine-induced T cell response in identical twins seemed to be partly convergent and partly specific to each individual. In identical twins, the study followed T cell clones that responded to the vaccine with precision.

The chain is encoded by TRBV4-1 joined to TRBJ2-5; TRBD2 lines up with 13 middle nucleotides. This TCR came from a woman between 18 and 29 years old in good health. Sequencing was done on a sample of memory (CD45RO+) T cells sorted from blood. Per the publication, the cell subset or site label means: CD45RO+ enriched T cells. The DNA is TGCGCCACCGGACTAGCGGGAGCTTTGGAGACCCAGTACTTC. It translates as CATGLAGALETQYF.